This TCR beta chain stems from a study of blood T cells in healthy people across ages. The CDR3 sequence is 15 residues long. Germline CDR1 is SGHRS and CDR2 is YFSETQ. With 4 bases removed from V and 1 base from J, the gap between germline ends came to 14 bases. Sample-barcoded 5' priming and a J-beta primer mix drove a second PCR of roughly 6 to 12 cycles. TCRdb ran MiXCR on the 5' RACE reads and lists one entry per CDR3 protein. The sample holds around 600,000 distinct CDR3 sequences; 40% to 55% are singletons and the top ten take 20% to 25%. V usage is TRBV5-1 and J usage is TRBJ2-5; D ambiguous. This sequence originates from a man at least 80 years old in good health. The specimen was blood. CDR3 coding DNA: TGCGCCAGCAGCATTGGTGTGGGCAGCCAAGAGACCCAGTACTTC. It encodes CASSIGVGSQETQYF.